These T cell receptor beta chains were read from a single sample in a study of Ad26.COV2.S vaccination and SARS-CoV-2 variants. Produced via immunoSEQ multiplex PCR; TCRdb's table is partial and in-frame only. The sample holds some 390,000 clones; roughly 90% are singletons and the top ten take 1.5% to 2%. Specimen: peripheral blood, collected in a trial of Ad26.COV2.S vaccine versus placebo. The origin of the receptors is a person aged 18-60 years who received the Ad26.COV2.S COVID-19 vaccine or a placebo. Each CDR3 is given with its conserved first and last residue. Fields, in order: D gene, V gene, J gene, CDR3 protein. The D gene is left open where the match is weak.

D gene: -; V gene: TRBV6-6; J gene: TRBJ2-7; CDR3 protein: CASSYESQLQYF
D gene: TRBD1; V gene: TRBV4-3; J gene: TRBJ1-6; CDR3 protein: CASSRRTGGSPLHF
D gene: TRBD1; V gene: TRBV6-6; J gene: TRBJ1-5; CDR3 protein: CASSYSQGASQPQHF
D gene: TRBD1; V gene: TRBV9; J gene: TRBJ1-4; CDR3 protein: CASSGGQGASTNEKLFF
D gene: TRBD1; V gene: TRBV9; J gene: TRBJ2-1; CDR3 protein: CASSQGQDNEQFF
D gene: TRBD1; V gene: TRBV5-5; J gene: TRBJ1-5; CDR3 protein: CASSSQQGRNQPQHF
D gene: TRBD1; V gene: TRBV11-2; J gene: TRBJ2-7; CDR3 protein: CASSFTGGLYEQYF
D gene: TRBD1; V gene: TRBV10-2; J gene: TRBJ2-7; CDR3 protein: CASSLLRDSHYEQYF
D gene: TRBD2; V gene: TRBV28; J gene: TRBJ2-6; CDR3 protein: CASRLGGTGANVLTF
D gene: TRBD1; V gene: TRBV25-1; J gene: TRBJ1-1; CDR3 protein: CASSQPGQGSTEAFF
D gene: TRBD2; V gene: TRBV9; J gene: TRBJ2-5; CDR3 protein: CASSVSAGASETQYF
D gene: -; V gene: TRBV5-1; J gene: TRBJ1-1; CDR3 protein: CASSLKERTEAFF
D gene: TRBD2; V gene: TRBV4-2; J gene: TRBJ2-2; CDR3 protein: CASSQISGMNTGELFF
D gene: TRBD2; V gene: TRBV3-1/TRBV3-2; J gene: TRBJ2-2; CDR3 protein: CASGLAGSPGELFF
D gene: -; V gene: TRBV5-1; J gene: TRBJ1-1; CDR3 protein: CASSPGINTEVFF
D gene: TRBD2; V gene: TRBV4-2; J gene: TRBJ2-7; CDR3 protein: CASSLGTTSPLDEQYF
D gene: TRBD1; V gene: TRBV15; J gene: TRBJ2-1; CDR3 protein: CATSRGLSQGVNEQFF